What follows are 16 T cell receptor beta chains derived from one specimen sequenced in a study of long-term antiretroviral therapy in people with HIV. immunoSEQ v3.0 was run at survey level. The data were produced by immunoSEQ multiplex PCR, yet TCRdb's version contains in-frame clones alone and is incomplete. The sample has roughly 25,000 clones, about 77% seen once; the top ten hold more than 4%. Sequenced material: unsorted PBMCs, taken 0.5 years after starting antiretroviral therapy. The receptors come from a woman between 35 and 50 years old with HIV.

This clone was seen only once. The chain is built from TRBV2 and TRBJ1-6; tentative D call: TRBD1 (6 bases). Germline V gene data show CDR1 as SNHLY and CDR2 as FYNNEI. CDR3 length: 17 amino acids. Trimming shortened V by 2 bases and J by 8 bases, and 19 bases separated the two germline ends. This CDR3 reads CASSESTPVEGDSPLHF. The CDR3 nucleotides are TGTGCCAGCAGTGAATCGACGCCGGTAGAGGGGGATTCACCCCTCCACTTT. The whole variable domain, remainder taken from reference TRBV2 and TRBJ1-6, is EPEVTQTPSHQVTQMGQEVILRCVPISNHLYFYWYRQILGQKVEFLVSFYNNEISEKSEIFDDQFSVERPDGSNFTLKIRSTKLEDSAMYFCASSESTPVEGDSPLHFGNGTRLTVT.

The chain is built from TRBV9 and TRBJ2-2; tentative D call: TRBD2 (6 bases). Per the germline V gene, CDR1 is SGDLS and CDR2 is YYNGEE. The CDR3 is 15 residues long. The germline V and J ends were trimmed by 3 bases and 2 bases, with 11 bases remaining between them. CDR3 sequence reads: CASSGKRANTGELFF. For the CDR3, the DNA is TGTGCCAGCAGCGGCAAGCGGGCAAACACCGGGGAGCTGTTTTTT.

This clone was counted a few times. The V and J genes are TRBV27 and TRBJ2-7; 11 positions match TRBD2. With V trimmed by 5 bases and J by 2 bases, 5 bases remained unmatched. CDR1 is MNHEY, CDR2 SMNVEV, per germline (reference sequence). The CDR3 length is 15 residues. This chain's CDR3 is CASSPRLAGPYEQYF. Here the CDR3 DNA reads TGTGCCAGCAGTCCCCGACTAGCGGGACCCTACGAGCAGTACTTC.

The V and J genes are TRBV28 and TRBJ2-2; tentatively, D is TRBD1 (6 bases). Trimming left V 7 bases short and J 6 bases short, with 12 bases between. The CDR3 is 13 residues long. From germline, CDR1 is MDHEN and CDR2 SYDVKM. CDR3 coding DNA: TGTGCCAGCATCGGGACATTGTCCGGGGAGCTGTTTTTT. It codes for CASIGTLSGELFF.

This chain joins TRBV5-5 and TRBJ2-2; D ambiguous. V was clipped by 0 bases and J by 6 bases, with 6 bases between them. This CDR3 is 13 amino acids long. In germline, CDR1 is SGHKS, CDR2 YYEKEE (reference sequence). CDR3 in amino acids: CASSLVSAGELFF. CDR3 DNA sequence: TGTGCCAGCAGCTTGGTGTCGGCCGGGGAGCTGTTTTTT.

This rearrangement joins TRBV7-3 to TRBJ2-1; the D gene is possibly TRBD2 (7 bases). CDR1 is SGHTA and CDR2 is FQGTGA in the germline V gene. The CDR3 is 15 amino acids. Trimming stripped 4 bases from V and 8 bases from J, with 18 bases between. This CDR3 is CASSSRGAQVDEQFF. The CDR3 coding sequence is TGTGCCAGCAGCTCCCGGGGGGCCCAGGTCGATGAGCAGTTCTTC.

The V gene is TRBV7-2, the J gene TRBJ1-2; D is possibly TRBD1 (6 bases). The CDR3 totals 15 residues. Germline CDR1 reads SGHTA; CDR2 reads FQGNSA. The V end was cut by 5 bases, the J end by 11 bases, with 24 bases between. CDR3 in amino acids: CASSPGASLPGPYTF. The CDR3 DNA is TGTGCCAGCAGCCCGGGGGCCAGTCTGCCCGGGCCTTACACCTTC.

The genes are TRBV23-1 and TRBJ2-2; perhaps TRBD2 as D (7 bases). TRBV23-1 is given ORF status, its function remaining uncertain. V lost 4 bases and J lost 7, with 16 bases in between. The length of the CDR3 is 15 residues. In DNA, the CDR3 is TGCGCCAGCAGTCTACTTGGGGGGGGCCTCGGGGAGCTGTTTTTT. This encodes CASSLLGGGLGELFF.

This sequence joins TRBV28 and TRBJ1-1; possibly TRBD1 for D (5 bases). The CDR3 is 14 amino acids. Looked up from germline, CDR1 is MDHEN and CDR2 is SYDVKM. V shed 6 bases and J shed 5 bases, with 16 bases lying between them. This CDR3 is CASSHGGGSTEAFF. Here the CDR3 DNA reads TGTGCCAGCAGCCACGGGGGGGGAAGTACTGAAGCTTTCTTT.

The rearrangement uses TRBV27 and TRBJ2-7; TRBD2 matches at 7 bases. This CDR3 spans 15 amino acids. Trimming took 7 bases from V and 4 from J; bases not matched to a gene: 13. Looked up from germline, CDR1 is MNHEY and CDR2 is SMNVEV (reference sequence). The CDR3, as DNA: TGTGCCAGCAAATGGAAGGGTGCAGCGGGGTACGAGCAGTACTTC. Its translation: CASKWKGAAGYEQYF.

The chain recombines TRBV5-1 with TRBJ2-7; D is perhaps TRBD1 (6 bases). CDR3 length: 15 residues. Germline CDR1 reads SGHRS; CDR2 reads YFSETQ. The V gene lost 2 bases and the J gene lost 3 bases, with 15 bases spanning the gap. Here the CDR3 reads CASSLNRAVVYEQYF. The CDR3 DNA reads TGCGCCAGCAGCTTAAACAGGGCTGTAGTCTACGAGCAGTACTTC.

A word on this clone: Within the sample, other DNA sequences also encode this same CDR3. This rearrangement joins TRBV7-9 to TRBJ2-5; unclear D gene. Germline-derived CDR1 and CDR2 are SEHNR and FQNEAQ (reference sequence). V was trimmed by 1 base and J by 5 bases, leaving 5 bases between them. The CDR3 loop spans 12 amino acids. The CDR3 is CASSLVGETQYF. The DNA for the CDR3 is TGTGCCAGCAGCTTAGTGGGTGAGACCCAGTACTTC.

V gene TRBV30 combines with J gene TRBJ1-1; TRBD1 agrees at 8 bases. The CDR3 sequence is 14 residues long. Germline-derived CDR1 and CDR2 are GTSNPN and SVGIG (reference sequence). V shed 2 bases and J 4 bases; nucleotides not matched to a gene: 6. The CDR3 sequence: CAWSIWDRSTEAFF. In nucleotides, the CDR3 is TGTGCCTGGAGTATTTGGGACAGGAGCACTGAAGCTTTCTTT. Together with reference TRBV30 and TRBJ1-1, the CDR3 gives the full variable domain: SQTIHQWPATLVQPVGSPLSLECTVEGTSNPNLYWYRQAAGRGLQLLFYSVGIGQISSEVPQNLSASRPQDRQFILSSKKLLLSDSGFYLCAWSIWDRSTEAFFGQGTRLTVV.

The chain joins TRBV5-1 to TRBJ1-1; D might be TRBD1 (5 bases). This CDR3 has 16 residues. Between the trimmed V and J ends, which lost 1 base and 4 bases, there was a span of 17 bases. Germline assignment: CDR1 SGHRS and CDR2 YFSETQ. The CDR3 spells CASSLFLSLRGTEAFF. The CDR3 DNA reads TGCGCCAGCAGCTTGTTTCTGTCTCTTAGGGGCACTGAAGCTTTCTTT. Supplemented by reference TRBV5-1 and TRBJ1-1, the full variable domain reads KAGVTQTPRYLIKTRGQQVTLSCSPISGHRSVSWYQQTPGQGLQFLFEYFSETQRNKGNFPGRFSGRQFSNSRSEMNVSTLELGDSALYLCASSLFLSLRGTEAFFGQGTRLTVV.

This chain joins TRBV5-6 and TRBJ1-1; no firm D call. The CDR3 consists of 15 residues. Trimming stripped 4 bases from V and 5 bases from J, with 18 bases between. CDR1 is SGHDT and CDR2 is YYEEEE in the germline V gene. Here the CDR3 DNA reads TGTGCCAGCAGCGGGGAAGAAAAATCTGGGACTGAAGCTTTCTTT. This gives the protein CASSGEEKSGTEAFF.

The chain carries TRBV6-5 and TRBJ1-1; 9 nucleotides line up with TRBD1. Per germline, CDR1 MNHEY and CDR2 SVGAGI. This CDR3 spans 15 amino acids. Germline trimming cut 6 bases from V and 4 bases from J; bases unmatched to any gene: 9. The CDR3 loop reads CASRALTGGGTEAFF. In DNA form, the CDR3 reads TGTGCCAGCAGGGCCCTGACAGGGGGTGGCACTGAAGCTTTCTTT.